These 14 T cell receptor beta chains came from one sample sequenced in a study of OX40 agonist ivuxolimab in advanced cancers. Only in-frame clones appear in the TCRdb table, and some are missing; sequencing was by immunoSEQ multiplex PCR. The top ten hold roughly a quarter of the sample, which has tens of thousands of clones, around 81% seen once. The specimen was CD4+ or CD8+ T cells sorted from blood, collected in a trial of the OX40 agonist ivuxolimab. These receptor sequences come from an adult with an advanced solid tumor such as melanoma, head and neck, liver or kidney cancer.

V is TRBV2 and J is TRBJ2-3; no reliable D call. V lost 8 bases and J lost 2, with 20 bases in between. CDR1 is SNHLY and CDR2 is FYNNEI in the germline V gene. This CDR3 is 16 amino acids long. The CDR3 loop is CASPYSDRNPTDTQYF. DNA of the CDR3: TGTGCCAGCCCCTATTCAGATCGAAACCCCACAGATACGCAGTATTTT.

This chain links TRBV4-1 with TRBJ2-3; weak D call: TRBD1 (6 bases). V was pared by 4 bases and J by 3 bases, with 14 bases between. The CDR3 extends over 15 amino acids. CDR1 is MGHRA and CDR2 is YSYEKL in the germline V gene. The DNA for the CDR3 is TGCGCCAGCAGCCTTGTACAGGGTTCAACAGATACGCAGTATTTT. As protein: CASSLVQGSTDTQYF.

The chain is built from TRBV29-1 and TRBJ1-2, with 10 bases lining up with TRBD1. V dropped 7 bases and J dropped 7; count of bases not matched to a gene: 6. This CDR3 region has 12 residues. Germline V gene data show CDR1 as SQVTM and CDR2 as ANQGSEA. CDR3 in amino acids: CSALTGGSGYTF. The CDR3 DNA sequence: TGCAGCGCCCTGACAGGGGGCTCTGGCTACACCTTC.

V and J are TRBV7-8 and TRBJ2-5; no clear D. The germline gives CDR1 SGHVS, CDR2 FQNEAQ. The CDR3 is 8 amino acids. V lost 11 bases and J lost 7, with 5 bases in between. CDR3 DNA sequence: TGTGCCTCAGGGACCCAGTACTTC. Amino acid sequence: CASGTQYF. The complete variable domain, with remaining parts taken from reference TRBV7-8 and TRBJ2-5, reads GAGVSQSPRYKVAKRGQDVALRCDPISGHVSLFWYQQALGQGPEFLTYFQNEAQLDKSGLPSDRFFAERPEGSVSTLKIQRTQQEDSAVYLCASGTQYFGPGTRLLVL.

The rearrangement uses TRBV2 and TRBJ1-1, with a tentative D call TRBD1 (5 bases). The CDR3 has 11 amino acids. V was pared by 7 bases and J by 7 bases, with 10 bases between. Germline CDR1 and CDR2: SNHLY and FYNNEI. CDR3 in amino acids: CASKGRGEAFF. The CDR3 nucleotides read TGTGCCAGCAAGGGGCGGGGTGAAGCTTTCTTT.

The chain uses TRBV28 and TRBJ2-3; 8 bases agree with TRBD2. Germline loops: CDR1 MDHEN, CDR2 SYDVKM. This CDR3 has 16 residues. J gave up 2 bases and V 3 bases, and 7 bases lay outside the gene matches. In DNA form, the CDR3 reads TGTGCCAGCAGTTTTTTAGCGGGATCTGACACAGATACGCAGTATTTT. Translation: CASSFLAGSDTDTQYF.

Comments on this clone: One end of the junction is discordant with germline, which a read error may explain. The chain joins TRBV7-7 to TRBJ2-5; D is perhaps TRBD2 (5 bases). Germline lookup yields CDR1 SSHAT and CDR2 FNYEAQ (reference sequence). The CDR3 runs to 13 residues. CDR3 sequence (DNA): TGTGCCAGCAGCCTAGCCATACAAGAGACCCAGTACTTC. Translated, it gives CASSLAIQETQYF.

Only one count was recorded for this clone. The chain recombines TRBV5-1 with TRBJ2-3, with a possible D match to TRBD1 (5 bases). The CDR3 is 15 residues long. V lost 0 bases and J 3 bases, leaving 11 bases between the germline ends. Germline CDR1 SGHRS, CDR2 YFSETQ. CDR3 amino acids: CASSLALQGTDTQYF. DNA of the CDR3: TGCGCCAGCAGCTTGGCCCTGCAGGGAACAGATACGCAGTATTTT.

This chain uses TRBV7-3 with TRBJ1-1, with D unresolved. There are 13 residues in the CDR3. V lost 5 bases, J lost 1 base, and 8 bases lay in between. CDR1 is SGHTA and CDR2 is FQGTGA in the germline V gene. CDR3 nucleotide sequence: TGTGCCAGCAGCCCCACCGGGAACACTGAAGCTTTCTTT. This encodes CASSPTGNTEAFF.

The V call is TRBV27, the J call TRBJ2-7; tentative D call: TRBD2 (6 bases). Germline V gene lookup returns CDR1 MNHEY and CDR2 SMNVEV (reference sequence). V lost 5 bases and J 4 bases, leaving 15 bases between the germline ends. This CDR3 spans 14 amino acids. The CDR3 DNA reads TGTGCCAGCAGTCTCGACGTTGGGGGGTACGAGCAGTACTTC. Translated, it gives CASSLDVGGYEQYF.

This rearrangement joins TRBV6-5 to TRBJ2-5, with D unclear. This CDR3 is built from 12 residues. Trimming took 2 bases from V and 1 from J, leaving 2 bases between them. Germline CDR1 and CDR2: MNHEY and SVGAGI. Here the CDR3 reads CASSYPQETQYF. Here the CDR3 DNA reads TGTGCCAGCAGTTACCCCCAAGAGACCCAGTACTTC.

Remarks on this clone: Different DNA sequences within this sample yield the same CDR3. The chain employs TRBV14 and TRBJ2-3; no firm D call. V was trimmed by 1 base and J by 3 bases, leaving 8 bases between them. Germline CDR1 and CDR2: SGHDN and FVKESK. CDR3 length: 14 residues. The CDR3 region is CASSQARHTDTQYF. The CDR3 bases are TGTGCCAGCAGCCAAGCCAGGCATACAGATACGCAGTATTTT.

The genes are TRBV4-2 and TRBJ1-1; 8 nucleotides align to TRBD1. The CDR3 length is 13 residues. Trimming cost V 4 bases and J 11 bases; bases outside gene matches: 9. Germline assignment: CDR1 LGHNA and CDR2 YNFKEQ. The CDR3 DNA follows: TGTGCCAGCAGCCGGGACAGGATATCCTGGGCTTTCTTT. This translates into CASSRDRISWAFF.

This clone has at least ten counts. V usage is TRBV6-1 and J usage is TRBJ2-7; 7 nucleotides agree with TRBD1. V was pared by 4 bases and J by 0 bases, with 3 bases of the junction left unmatched. Germline assignment: CDR1 MNHNS and CDR2 SASEGT. This CDR3 region has 14 residues. CDR3 sequence: CASSAGQLSYEQYF. CDR3 nucleotides: TGTGCCAGCAGTGCGGGACAGCTCTCCTACGAGCAGTACTTC.